The clone carrying this T cell receptor beta chain was recorded at least ten times. The data are from a study of T cells after yellow fever vaccination. TCRdb re-called the 5' RACE reads through MiXCR, storing one row per CDR3 protein. The sample holds 25,000 to 30,000 distinct CDR3 sequences, more than 5% seen once. From germline, CDR1 is KGHDR and CDR2 SFDVKD. V was trimmed by 4 bases and J by 10 bases, leaving 10 bases between them. This CDR3 has 12 amino acids. This chain links TRBV24-1 with TRBJ2-1; D gene uncertain. The source was CD8+ T cells sorted from PBMCs, collected 10 days after the yellow fever booster vaccination. The clonotype comes from a man under 40 who received the YFV17D yellow fever vaccine. For the CDR3, the DNA is TGTGCCACCAGTGACCTGGACGGGGAGCAGTTCTTC. It codes for CATSDLDGEQFF.